The entry below describes one T cell receptor (beta chain). Repertoires were generated with immunoSEQ multiplex PCR, while TCRdb's copy carries only in-frame clones and drops some. The data contain about 64,000 clones, 90% to 97% of them singletons. The CDR3 runs 14 residues. The V and J ends lost 5 bases and 4 bases, in that order; junction bases with no gene match: 7. In germline, CDR1 is MNHEY, CDR2 SMNVEV (reference sequence). The record originates from a study of T cell changes during pregnancy in multiple sclerosis. The clonotype was recovered from a female donor with multiple sclerosis, enrolled in a pregnancy study. This chain connects TRBV27 to TRBJ2-7; 8 nucleotides match TRBD2. This specimen was CD8+ T cells from peripheral blood mononuclear cells, taken after pregnancy. CDR3 in DNA: TGTGCCAGCAGTCCTCGGGAGGGGGGGTACGAGCAGTACTTC. It is translated as CASSPREGGYEQYF.